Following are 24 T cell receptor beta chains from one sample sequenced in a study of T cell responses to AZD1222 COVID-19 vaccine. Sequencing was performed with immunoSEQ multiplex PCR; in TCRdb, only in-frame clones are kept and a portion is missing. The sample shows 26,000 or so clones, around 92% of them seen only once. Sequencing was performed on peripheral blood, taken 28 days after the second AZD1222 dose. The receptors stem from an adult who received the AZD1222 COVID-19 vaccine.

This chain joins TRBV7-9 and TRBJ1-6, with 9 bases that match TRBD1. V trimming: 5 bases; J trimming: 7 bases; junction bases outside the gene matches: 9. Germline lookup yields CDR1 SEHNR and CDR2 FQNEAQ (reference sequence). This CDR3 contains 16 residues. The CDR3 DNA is TGTGCCAGCAGCACCCGGACAGGGGCAGGGAATTCACCCCTCCACTTT. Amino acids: CASSTRTGAGNSPLHF.

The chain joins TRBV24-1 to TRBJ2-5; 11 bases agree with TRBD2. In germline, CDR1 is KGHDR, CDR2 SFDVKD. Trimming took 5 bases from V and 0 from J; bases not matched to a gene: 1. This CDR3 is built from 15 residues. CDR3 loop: CATSGTSGYQETQYF. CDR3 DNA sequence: TGTGCCACCAGTGGGACTAGCGGGTACCAAGAGACCCAGTACTTC.

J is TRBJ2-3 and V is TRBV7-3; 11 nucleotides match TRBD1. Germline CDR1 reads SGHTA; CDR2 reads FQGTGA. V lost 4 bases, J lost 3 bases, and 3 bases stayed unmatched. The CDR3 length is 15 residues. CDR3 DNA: TGTGCCAGCAGCTCCGGACAGGGGGCTACAGATACGCAGTATTTT. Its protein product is CASSSGQGATDTQYF.

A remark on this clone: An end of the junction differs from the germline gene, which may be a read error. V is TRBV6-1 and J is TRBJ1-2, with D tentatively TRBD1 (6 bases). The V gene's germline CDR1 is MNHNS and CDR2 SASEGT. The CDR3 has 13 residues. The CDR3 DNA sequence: TGTGCCAGCAGCGAAGGGGGGTACTATGGCTACACCTTC. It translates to CASSEGGYYGYTF.

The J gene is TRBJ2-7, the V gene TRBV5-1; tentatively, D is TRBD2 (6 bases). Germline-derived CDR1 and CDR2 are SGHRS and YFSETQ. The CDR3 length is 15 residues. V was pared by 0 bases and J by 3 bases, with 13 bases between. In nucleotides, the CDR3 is TGCGCCAGCAGCTTGGAGGGTCAGGGAGGCTACGAGCAGTACTTC. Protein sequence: CASSLEGQGGYEQYF.

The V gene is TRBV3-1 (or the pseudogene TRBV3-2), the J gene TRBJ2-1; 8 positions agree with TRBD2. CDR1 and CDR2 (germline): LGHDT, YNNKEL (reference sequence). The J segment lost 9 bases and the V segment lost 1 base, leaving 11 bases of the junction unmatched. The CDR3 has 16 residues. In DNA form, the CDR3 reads TGTGCCAGCAGCCAAGTAGCGGGGCCGGTGATGGTTGAGCAGTTCTTC. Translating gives CASSQVAGPVMVEQFF.

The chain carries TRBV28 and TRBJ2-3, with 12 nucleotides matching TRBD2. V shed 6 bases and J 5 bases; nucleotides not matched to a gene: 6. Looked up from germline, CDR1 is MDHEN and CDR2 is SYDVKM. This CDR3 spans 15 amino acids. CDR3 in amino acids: CASRYGLAGKDTQYF. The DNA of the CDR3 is TGTGCCAGCAGGTACGGACTAGCGGGAAAAGATACGCAGTATTTT.

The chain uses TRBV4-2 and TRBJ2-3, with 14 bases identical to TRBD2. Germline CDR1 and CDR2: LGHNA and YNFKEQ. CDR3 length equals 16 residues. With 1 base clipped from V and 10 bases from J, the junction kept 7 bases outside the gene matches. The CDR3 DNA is TGTGCCAGCAGCCAAGCCGGGACTAGCGGGAGTGGGCCGCAGTATTTT. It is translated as CASSQAGTSGSGPQYF.

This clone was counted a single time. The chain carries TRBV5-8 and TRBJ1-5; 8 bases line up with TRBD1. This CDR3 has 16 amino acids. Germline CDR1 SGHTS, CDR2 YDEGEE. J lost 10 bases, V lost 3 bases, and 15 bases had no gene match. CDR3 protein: CASSSGQGSFNEPQHF. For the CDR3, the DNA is TGTGCCAGCAGCTCCGGACAGGGCTCATTCAACGAACCCCAGCATTTT.

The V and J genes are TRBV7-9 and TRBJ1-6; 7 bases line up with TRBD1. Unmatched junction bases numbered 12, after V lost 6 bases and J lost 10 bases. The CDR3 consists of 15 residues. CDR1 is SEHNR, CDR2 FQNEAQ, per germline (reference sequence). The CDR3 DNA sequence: TGTGCCAGCAGGCGGTCGACAGGGTCCAGCTCACCCCTCCACTTT. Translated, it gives CASRRSTGSSSPLHF.

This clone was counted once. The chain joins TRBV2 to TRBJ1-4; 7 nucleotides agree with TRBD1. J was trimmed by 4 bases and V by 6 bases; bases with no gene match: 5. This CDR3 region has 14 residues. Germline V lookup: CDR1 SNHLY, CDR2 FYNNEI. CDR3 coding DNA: TGTGCCAGCAGGAAGACAGGGTTTAATGAAAAACTGTTTTTT. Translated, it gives CASRKTGFNEKLFF.

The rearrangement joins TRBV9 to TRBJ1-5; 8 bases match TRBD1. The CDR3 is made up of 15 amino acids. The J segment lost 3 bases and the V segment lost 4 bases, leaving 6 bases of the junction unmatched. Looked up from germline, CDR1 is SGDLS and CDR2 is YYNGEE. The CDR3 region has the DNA TGTGCCAGCAGCACCGGACAGGGCCTCAATCAGCCCCAGCATTTT. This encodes CASSTGQGLNQPQHF.

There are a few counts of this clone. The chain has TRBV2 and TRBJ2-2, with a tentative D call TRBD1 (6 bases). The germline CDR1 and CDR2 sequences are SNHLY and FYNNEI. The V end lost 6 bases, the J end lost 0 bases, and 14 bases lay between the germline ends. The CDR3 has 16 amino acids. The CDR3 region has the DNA TGTGCCAGCAGCCTGACAGGTTGGACGAACACCGGGGAGCTGTTTTTT. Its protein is CASSLTGWTNTGELFF.

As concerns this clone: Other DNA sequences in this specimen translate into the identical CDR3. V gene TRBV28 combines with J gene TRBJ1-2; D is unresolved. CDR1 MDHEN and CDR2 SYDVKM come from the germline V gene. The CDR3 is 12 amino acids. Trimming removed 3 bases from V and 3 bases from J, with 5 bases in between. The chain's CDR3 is CASSFNDYGYTF. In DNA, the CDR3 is TGTGCCAGCAGTTTTAACGACTATGGCTACACCTTC.

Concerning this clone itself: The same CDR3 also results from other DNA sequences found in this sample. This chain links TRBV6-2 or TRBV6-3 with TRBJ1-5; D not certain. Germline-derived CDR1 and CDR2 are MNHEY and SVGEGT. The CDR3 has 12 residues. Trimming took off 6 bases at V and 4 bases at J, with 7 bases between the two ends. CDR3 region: CASSSMNQPQHF. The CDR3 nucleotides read TGTGCCAGCAGCTCCATGAATCAGCCCCAGCATTTT.

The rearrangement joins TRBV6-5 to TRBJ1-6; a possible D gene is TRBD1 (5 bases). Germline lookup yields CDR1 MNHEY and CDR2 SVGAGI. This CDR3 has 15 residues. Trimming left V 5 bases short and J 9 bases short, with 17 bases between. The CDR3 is CASSRAAGRGSPLHF. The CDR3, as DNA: TGTGCCAGCAGTCGAGCGGCCGGGAGGGGTTCACCCCTCCACTTT.

In DNA, the CDR3 is TGTGCCAGCTCACCCCTACAGGGGACGGGGACCCAGTACTTC. It yields the protein CASSPLQGTGTQYF. J is TRBJ2-5 and V is TRBV18; 7 nucleotides agree with TRBD1. Looked up from germline, CDR1 is KGHSH and CDR2 is LQKENI. The junction had 8 bases not matched to a gene; V was cut back by 3 bases and J by 7 bases. This CDR3 is built from 14 residues.

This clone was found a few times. In DNA, the CDR3 is TGTGCCAGCAGCCAAGGGCAGCAGGGGCCTTCACCCCTCCACTTT. It is translated as CASSQGQQGPSPLHF. V is TRBV4-2 and J is TRBJ1-6, with D maybe TRBD1 (6 bases). The germline V gene encodes CDR1 LGHNA and CDR2 YNFKEQ. Trimming left V 1 base short and J 9 bases short, with 13 bases between. The length of the CDR3 is 15 residues.

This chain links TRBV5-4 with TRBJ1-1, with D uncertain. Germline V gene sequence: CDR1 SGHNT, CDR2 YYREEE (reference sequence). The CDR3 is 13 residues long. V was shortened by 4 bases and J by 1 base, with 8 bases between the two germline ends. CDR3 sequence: CASSLGGNTEAFF. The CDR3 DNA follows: TGTGCCAGCAGCCTGGGAGGGAACACTGAAGCTTTCTTT.

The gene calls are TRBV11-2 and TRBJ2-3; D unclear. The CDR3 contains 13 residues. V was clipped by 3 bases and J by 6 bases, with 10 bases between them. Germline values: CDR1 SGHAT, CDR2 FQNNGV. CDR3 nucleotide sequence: TGTGCCAGCAGCTTCCGGGCCCCGGATACGCAGTATTTT. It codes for CASSFRAPDTQYF. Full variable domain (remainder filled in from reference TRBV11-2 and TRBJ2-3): EAGVAQSPRYKIIEKRQSVAFWCNPISGHATLYWYQQILGQGPKLLIQFQNNGVVDDSQLPKDRFSAERLKGVDSTLKIQPAKLEDSAVYLCASSFRAPDTQYFGPGTRLTVL.

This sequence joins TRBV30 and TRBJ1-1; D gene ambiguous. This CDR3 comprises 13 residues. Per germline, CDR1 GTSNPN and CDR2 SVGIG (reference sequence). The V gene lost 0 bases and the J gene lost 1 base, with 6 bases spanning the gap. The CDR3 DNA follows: TGTGCCTGGAGTGTTGGTGGGAACACTGAAGCTTTCTTT. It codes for CAWSVGGNTEAFF.

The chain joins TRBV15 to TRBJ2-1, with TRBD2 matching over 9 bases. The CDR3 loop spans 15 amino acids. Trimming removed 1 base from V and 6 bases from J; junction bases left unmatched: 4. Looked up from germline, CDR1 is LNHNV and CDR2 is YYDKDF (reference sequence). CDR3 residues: CATSRVAGVSNEQFF. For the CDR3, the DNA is TGTGCCACCAGCAGAGTAGCGGGAGTTTCCAATGAGCAGTTCTTC. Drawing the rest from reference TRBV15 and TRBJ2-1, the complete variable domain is DAMVIQNPRYQVTQFGKPVTLSCSQTLNHNVMYWYQQKSSQAPKLLFHYYDKDFNNEADTPDNFQSRRPNTSFCFLDIRSPGLGDTAMYLCATSRVAGVSNEQFFGPGTRLTVL.

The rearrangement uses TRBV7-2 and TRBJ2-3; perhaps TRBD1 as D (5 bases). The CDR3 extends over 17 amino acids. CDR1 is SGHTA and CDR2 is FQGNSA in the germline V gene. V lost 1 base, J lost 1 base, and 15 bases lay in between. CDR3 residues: CASSLGQGITGTDTQYF. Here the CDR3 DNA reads TGTGCCAGCAGCTTAGGGCAGGGAATCACTGGCACAGATACGCAGTATTTT.

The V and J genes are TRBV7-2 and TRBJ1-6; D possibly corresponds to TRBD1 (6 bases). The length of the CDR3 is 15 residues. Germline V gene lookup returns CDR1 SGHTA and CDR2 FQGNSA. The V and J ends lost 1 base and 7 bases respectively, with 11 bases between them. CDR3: CASSLEFQGNSPLHF. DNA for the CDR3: TGTGCCAGCAGCTTAGAGTTCCAGGGGAATTCACCCCTCCACTTT.